This T cell receptor (beta chain) was sequenced for a study of sequential checkpoint blockade in melanoma. Whole-study context: Both treatment sequences were followed by maintenance nivolumab.

TCRdb's copy holds only in-frame clones and misses some; the assay was immunoSEQ multiplex PCR. The table lists 30,000 to 45,000 clones, 70% to 90% of them singletons. The CDR3 contains 11 residues. V lost 7 bases and J 7 bases, leaving 14 bases between the germline ends. The germline gives CDR1 GTSNPN, CDR2 SVGIG (reference sequence). The sample's treatment: randomized to nivolumab then ipilimumab (arm A) or the reverse (arm B). From thawed PBMCs, live CD3+CD8+ cells negative for CD19 and CD56 were sorted. The sequences come from CD8+ T cells sorted from blood (inferred from file names), collected from a patient given nivolumab and ipilimumab in sequence. The V gene is TRBV30, the J gene TRBJ2-7, with a possible D match to TRBD2 (6 bases). The sequence derives from a human donor with melanoma. CDR3: CAYQTSFEQYV. CDR3 nucleotide sequence: TGTGCCTATCAGACTAGTTTTGAGCAGTACGTC.